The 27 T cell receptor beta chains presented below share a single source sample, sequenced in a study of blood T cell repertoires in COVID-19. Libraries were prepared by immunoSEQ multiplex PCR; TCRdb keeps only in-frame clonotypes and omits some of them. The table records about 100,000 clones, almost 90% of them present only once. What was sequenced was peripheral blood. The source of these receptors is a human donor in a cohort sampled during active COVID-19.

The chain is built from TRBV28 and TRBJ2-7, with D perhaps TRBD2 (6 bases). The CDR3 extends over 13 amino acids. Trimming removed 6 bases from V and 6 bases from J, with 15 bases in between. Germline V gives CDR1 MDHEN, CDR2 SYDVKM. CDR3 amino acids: CASRRGGVSEQYF. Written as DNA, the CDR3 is TGTGCCAGCAGGAGGGGCGGGGTTAGCGAGCAGTACTTC.

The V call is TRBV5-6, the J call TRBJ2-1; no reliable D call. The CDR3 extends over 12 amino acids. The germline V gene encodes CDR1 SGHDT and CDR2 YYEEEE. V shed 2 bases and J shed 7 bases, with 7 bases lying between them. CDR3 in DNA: TGTGCCAGCAGCTTCTTCGGGAATGAGCAGTTCTTC. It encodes CASSFFGNEQFF.

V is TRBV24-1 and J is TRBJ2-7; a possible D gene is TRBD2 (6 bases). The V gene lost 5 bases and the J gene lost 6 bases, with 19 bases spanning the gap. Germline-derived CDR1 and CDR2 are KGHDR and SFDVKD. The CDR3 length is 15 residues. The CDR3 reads CATSARGASGREQYF. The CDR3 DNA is TGTGCCACCAGTGCTCGCGGGGCCTCAGGTCGCGAGCAGTACTTC.

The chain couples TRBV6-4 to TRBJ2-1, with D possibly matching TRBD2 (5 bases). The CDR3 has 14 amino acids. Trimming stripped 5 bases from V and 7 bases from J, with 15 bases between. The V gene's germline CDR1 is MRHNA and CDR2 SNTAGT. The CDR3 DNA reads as TGTGCCAGCAGTTTAGCGTACCCGGGGAATGAGCAGTTCTTC. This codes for CASSLAYPGNEQFF.

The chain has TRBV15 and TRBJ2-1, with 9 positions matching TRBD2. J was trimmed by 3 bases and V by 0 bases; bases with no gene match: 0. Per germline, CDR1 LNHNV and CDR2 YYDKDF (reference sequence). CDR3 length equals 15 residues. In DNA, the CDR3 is TGTGCCACCAGCAGAGATAGCGGGAGCTACAATGAGCAGTTCTTC. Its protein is CATSRDSGSYNEQFF.

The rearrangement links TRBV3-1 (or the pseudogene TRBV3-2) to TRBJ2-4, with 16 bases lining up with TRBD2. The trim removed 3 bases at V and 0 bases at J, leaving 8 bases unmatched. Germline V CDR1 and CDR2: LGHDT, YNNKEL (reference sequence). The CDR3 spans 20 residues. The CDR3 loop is CASSQPGLAGGRIAKNIQYF. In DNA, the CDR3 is TGTGCCAGCAGCCAGCCGGGACTAGCGGGAGGGCGAATAGCCAAAAACATTCAGTACTTC.

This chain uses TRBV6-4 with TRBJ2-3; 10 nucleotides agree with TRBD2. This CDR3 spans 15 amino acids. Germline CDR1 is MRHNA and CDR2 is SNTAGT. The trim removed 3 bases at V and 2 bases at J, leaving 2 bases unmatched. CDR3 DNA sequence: TGTGCCAGCAGTGAAGCGGGAGGGGACACAGATACGCAGTATTTT. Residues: CASSEAGGDTDTQYF.

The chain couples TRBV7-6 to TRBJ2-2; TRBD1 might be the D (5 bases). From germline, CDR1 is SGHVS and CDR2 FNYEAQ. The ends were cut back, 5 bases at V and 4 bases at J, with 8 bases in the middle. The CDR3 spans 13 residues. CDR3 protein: CASSRTSTGELFF. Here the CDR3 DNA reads TGTGCCAGCAGCCGGACAAGCACCGGGGAGCTGTTTTTT.

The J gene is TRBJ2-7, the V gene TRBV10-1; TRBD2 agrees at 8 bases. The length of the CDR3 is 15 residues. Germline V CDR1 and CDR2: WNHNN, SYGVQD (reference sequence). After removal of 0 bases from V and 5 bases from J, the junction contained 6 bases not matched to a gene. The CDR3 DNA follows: TGCGCCAGCAGTGAGTCCAGCGGGAGTTACGACGAGCAGTACTTC. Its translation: CASSESSGSYDEQYF.

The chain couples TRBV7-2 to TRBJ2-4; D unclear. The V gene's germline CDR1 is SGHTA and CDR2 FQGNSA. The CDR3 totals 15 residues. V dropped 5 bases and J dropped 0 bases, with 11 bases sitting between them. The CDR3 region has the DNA TGTGCCAGCAGCCCCCCCGCGGCAGCCAAAAACATTCAGTACTTC. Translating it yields CASSPPAAAKNIQYF.

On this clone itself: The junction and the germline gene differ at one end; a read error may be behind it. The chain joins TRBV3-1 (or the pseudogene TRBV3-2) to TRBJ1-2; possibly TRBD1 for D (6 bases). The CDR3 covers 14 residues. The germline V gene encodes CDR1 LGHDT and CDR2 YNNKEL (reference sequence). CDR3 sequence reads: CASTQGPGADGYTF. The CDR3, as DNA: TGTGCCAGCACCCAAGGGCCAGGGGCTGATGGCTACACCTTC.

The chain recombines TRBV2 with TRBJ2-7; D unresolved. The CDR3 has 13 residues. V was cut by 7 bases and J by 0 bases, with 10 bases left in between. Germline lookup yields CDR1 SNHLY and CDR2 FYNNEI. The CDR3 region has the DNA TGTGCCAGCAACGCAGTTCCCTCCTACGAGCAGTACTTC. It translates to CASNAVPSYEQYF.

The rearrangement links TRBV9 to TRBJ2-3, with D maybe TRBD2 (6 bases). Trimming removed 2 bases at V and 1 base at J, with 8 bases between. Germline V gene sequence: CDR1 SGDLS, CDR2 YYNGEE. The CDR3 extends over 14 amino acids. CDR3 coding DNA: TGTGCCAGCAGCGTTCCGGGAGGCACAGATACGCAGTATTTT. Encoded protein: CASSVPGGTDTQYF.

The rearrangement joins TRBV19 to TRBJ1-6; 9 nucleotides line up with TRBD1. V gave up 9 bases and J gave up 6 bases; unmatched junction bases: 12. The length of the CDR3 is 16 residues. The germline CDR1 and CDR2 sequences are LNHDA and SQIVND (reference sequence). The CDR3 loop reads CASNPAGTGINSPLHF. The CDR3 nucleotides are TGTGCCAGCAACCCAGCCGGGACAGGGATTAATTCACCCCTCCACTTT.

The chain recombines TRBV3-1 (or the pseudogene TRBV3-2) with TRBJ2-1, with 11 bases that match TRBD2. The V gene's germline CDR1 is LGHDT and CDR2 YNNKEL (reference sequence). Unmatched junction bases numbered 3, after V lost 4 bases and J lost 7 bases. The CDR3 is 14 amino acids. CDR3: CASSLASGRNEQFF. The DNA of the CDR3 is TGTGCCAGCAGCCTGGCTAGCGGGAGGAATGAGCAGTTCTTC.

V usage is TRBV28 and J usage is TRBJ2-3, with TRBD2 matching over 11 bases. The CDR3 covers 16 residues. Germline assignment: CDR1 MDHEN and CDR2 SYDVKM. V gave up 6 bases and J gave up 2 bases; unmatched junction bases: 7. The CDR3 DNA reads TGTGCCAGCAGAAAAATAGCGGGAGGGCCCACAGATACGCAGTATTTT. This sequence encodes CASRKIAGGPTDTQYF.

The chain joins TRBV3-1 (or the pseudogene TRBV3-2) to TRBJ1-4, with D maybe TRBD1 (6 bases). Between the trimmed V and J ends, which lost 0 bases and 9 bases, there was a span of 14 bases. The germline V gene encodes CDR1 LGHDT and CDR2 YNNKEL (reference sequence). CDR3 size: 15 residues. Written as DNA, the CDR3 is TGTGCCAGCAGCCAAGAGGGGGCCTTGGCTAAAAAACTGTTTTTT. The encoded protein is CASSQEGALAKKLFF.

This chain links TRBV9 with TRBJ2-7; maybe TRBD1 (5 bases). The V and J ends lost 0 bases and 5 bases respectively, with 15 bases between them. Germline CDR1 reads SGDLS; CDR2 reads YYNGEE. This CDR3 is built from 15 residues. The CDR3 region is CASSVGSGNNHEQYF. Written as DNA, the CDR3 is TGTGCCAGCAGCGTAGGATCAGGGAATAACCACGAGCAGTACTTC.

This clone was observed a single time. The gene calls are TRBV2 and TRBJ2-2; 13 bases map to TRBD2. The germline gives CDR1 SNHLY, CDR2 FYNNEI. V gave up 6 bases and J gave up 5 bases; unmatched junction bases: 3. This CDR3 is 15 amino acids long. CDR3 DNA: TGTGCCAGCAGCCCGGGACTAGCGGGAACCGGGGAGCTGTTTTTT. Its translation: CASSPGLAGTGELFF.

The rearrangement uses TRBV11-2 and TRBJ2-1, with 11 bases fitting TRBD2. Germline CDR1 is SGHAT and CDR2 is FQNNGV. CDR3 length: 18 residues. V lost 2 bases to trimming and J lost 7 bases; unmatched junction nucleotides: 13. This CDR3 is CASSLIAGGPFVRNEQFF. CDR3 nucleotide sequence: TGTGCCAGCAGCTTAATAGCGGGAGGGCCATTTGTTCGTAATGAGCAGTTCTTC. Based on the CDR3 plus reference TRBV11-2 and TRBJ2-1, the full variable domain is EAGVAQSPRYKIIEKRQSVAFWCNPISGHATLYWYQQILGQGPKLLIQFQNNGVVDDSQLPKDRFSAERLKGVDSTLKIQPAKLEDSAVYLCASSLIAGGPFVRNEQFFGPGTRLTVL.

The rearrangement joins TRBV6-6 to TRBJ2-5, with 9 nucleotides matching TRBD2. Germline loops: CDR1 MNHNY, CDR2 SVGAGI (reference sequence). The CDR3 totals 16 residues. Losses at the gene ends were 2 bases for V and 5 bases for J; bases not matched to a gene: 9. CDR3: CASSYVSGSGRETQYF. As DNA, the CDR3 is TGTGCCAGCAGTTACGTTAGCGGGAGTGGGAGGGAGACCCAGTACTTC.

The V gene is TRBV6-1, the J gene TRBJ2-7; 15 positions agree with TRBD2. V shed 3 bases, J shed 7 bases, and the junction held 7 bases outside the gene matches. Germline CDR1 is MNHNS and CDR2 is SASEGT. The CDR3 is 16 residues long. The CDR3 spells CASSDPGLAGGWEQYF. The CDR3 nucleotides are TGTGCCAGCAGTGATCCCGGACTAGCGGGAGGGTGGGAGCAGTACTTC.

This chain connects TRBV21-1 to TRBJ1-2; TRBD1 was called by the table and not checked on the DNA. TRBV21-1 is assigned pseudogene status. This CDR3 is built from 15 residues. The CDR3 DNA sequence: TGTGCCAGCAGCTATAAGTTAGGGACAGCGTATGGCTACACCTTC. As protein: CASSYKLGTAYGYTF.

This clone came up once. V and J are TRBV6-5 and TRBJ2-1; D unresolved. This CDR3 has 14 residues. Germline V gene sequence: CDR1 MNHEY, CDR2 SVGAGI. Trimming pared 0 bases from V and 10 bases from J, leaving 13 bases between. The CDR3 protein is CASSYSNYRPEQFF. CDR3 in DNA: TGTGCCAGCAGTTACTCGAACTATCGCCCCGAGCAGTTCTTC.

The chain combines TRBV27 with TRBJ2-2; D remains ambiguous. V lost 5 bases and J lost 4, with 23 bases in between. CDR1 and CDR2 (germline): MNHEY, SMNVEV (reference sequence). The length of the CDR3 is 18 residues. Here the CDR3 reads CASSPLGTVVLGTGELFF. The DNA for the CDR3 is TGTGCCAGCAGTCCCCTAGGTACGGTGGTTCTGGGCACCGGGGAGCTGTTTTTT.

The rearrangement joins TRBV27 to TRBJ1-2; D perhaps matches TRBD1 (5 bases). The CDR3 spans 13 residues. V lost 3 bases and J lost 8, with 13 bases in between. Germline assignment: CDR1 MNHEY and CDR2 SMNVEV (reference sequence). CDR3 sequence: CASSFTGGSGYTF. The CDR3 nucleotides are TGTGCCAGCAGTTTTACCGGGGGGTCCGGCTACACCTTC.

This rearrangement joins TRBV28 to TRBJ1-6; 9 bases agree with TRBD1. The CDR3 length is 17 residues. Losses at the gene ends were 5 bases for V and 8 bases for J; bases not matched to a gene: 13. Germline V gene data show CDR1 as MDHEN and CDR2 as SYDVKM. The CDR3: CASSHPPETGGYSPLHF. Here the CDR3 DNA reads TGTGCCAGCAGTCACCCCCCCGAAACAGGGGGCTATTCACCCCTCCACTTT.